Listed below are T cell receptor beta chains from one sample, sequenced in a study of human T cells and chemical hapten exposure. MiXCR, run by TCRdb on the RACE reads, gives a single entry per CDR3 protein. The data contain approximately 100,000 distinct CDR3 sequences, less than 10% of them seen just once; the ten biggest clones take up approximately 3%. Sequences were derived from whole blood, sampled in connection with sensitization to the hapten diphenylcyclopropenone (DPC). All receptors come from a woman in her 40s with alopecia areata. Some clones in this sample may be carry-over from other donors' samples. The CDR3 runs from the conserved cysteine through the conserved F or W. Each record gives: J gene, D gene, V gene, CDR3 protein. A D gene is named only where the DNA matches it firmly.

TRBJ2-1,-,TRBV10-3,CAIGGTSYNEQFF
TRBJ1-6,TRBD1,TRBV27,CASSWTGLNSPLHF
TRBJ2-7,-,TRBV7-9,CASSLGQGIDEQYF
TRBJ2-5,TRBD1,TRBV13,CASSPTGEQETQYF
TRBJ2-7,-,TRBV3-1,CAGSPHRSRETIIYEQYF
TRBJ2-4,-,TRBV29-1,CSVCSGFSGDIQYF
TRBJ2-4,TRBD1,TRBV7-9,CASQGASQYF
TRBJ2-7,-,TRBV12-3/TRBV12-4,CASSLGFVISYEQYF
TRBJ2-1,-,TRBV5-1,CASSRAGALDEQFF
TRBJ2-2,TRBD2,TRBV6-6,CASKFRTSGGSGELFF
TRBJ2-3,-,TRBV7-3,CASSSAGEDTQYF
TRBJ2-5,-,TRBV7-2,CASSLMGVLQETQYF
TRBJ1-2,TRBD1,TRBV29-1,CSVPSPSGGASYGYTF
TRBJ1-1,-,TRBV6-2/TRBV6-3,CASICGPRGTEAFF
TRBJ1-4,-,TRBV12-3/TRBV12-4,CASSPTPETSATNEKLFF
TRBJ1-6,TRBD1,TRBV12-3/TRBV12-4,CASTTGQPNSPLHF
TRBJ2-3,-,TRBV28,CASNRGTRKYF
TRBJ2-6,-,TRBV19,CASSPDSSGANVLTF
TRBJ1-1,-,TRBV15,CATSSRAGSADTEAFF
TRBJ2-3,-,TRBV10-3,CAISEGTSGMDTQYF
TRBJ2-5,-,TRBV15,CATSRDVAVETQYF
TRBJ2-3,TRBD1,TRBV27,CASSWQGASTDTQYF
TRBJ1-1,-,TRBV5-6,CASSLPPKAEAFF
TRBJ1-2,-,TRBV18,CASSPSRQGLNYGYTF
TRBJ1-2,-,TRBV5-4,CASSLDPGGYSQGYTF
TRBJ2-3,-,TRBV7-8,CASSWQLTDTQYF
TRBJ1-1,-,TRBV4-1,CASSQDLGQNTEAFF
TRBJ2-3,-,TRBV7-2,CASSLTGGTDTQYF
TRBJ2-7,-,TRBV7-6,CASSLNTFSLEQYF
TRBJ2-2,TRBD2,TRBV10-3,CAITGAASGGSNTGELFF